The sequence of this T cell receptor beta chain was determined in a study of Ad26.COV2.S vaccination and SARS-CoV-2 variants. The V gene lost 4 bases and the J gene lost 0 bases, with 13 bases spanning the gap. From germline, CDR1 is MNHEY and CDR2 SVGAGI. The CDR3 spans 16 residues. The repertoire was sequenced with immunoSEQ multiplex PCR; TCRdb's copy has only in-frame clones and lacks some. The repertoire includes 350,000 to 600,000 clones, about nine tenths of them detected once, and about 1.7% sits in the top ten. Treatment denoted: 15 to 20 received Ad26.COV2.S at low or high dose, single or two shots; roughly five received placebo; per-sample allocation not given. Day 63 after the first injection of vaccine or placebo was the sampling time.

This sequence originates from a person between 18 and 60 years old who received the Ad26.COV2.S COVID-19 vaccine or a placebo. V usage is TRBV6-5 and J usage is TRBJ2-1, with D perhaps given as TRBD1 or TRBD2 (5 bases each). Material: peripheral blood, obtained in a trial of Ad26.COV2.S vaccine versus placebo. The CDR3 here is CASSLRGSSSYNEQFF. The CDR3 nucleotides are TGTGCCAGCAGTTTGAGGGGCTCAAGCTCCTACAATGAGCAGTTCTTC.